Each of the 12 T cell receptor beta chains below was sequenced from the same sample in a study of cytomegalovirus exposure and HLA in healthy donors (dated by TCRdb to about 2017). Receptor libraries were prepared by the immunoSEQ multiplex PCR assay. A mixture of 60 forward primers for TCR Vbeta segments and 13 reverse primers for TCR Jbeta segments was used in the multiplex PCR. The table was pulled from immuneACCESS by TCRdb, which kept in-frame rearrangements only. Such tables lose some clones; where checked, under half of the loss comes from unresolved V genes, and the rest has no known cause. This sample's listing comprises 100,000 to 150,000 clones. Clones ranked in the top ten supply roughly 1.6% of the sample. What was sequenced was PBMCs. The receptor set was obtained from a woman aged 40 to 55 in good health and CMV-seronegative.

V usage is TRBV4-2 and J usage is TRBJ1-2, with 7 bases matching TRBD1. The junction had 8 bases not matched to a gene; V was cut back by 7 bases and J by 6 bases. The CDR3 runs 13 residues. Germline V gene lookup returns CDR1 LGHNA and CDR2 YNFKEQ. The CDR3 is CASTRQGGDGYTF. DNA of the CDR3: TGTGCCAGCACCCGACAGGGCGGCGATGGCTACACCTTC.

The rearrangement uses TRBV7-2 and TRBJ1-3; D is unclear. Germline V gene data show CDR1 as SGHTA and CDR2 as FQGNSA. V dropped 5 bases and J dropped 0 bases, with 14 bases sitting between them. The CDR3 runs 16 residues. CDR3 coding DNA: TGTGCCAGCAGCCCCAGTTCTTACCACTCTGGAAACACCATATATTTT. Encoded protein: CASSPSSYHSGNTIYF.

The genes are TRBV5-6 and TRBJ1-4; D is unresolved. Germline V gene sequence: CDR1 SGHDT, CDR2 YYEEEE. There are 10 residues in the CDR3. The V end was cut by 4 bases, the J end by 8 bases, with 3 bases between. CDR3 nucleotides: TGTGCCAGCAGCCAGGAAAAACTGTTTTTT. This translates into CASSQEKLFF.

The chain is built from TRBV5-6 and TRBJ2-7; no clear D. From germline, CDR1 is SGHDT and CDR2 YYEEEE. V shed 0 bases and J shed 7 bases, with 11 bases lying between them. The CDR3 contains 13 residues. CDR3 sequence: CASSLGSRGEQYV. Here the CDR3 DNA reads TGTGCCAGCAGCTTGGGTAGCCGAGGAGAGCAGTACGTC.

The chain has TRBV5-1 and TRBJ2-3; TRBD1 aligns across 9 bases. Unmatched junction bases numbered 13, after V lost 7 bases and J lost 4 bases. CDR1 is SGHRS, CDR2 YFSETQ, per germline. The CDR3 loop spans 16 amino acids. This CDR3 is CASGNFGTGNPDTQYF. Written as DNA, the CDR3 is TGCGCCAGCGGGAACTTCGGGACAGGGAATCCAGATACGCAGTATTTT.

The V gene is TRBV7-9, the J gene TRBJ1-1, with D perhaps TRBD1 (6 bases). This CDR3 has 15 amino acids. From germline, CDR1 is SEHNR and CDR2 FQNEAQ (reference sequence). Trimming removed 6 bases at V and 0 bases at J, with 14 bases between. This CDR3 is CASRQRDMVNTEAFF. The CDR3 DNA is TGTGCCAGCAGGCAGCGGGACATGGTGAACACTGAAGCTTTCTTT.

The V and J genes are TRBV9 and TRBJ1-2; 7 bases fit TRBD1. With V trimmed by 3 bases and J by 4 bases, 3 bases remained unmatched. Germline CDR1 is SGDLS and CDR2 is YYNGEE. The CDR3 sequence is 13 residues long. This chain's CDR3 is CASSDRDSYGYTF. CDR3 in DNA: TGTGCCAGCAGCGACCGGGACAGCTATGGCTACACCTTC.

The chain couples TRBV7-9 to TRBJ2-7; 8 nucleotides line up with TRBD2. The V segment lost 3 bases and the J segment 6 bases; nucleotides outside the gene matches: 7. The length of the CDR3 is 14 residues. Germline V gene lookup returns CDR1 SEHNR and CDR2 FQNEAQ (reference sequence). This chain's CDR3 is CASSLAGGTGEQYF. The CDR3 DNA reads TGTGCCAGCAGCTTGGCGGGAGGTACGGGCGAGCAGTACTTC.

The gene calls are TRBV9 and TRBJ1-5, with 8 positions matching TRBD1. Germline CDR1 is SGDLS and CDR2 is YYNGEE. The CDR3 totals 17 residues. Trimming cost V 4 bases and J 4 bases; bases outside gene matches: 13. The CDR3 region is CASSSLPSTGANQPQHF. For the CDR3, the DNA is TGTGCCAGCAGCTCTCTCCCCTCGACAGGGGCGAATCAGCCCCAGCATTTT.

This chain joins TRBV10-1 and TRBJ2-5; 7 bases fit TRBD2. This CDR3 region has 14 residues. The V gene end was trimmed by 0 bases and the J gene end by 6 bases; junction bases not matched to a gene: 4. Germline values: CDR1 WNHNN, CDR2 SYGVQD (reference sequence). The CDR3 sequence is CASSESRGEKTQYF. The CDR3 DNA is TGCGCCAGCAGTGAGTCTCGGGGGGAAAAGACCCAGTACTTC.

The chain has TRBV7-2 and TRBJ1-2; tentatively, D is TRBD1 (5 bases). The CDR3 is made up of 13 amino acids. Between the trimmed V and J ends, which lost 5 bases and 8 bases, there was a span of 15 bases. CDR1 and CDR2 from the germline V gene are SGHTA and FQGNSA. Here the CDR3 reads CASSPQGGSGYTF. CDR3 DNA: TGTGCCAGCAGCCCTCAGGGAGGGAGCGGCTACACCTTC.

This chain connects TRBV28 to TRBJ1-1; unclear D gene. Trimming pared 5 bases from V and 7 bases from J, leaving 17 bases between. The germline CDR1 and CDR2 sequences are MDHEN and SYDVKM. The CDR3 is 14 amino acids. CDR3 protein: CASSSRSSGIEAFF. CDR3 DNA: TGTGCCAGCAGTAGCAGGAGTAGCGGTATTGAAGCTTTCTTT.